This TCR beta chain was sequenced for a study of monozygotic twins with inflammatory bowel disease. Concerning this clonotype itself: Antigen specificity is unknown.

CDR3 size: 15 residues. Germline V gives CDR1 SGHDT, CDR2 YYEEEE. Researchers used template switching to add UMIs featuring a 6-nucleotide sample barcode. TCRdb reanalyzed the 5' RACE reads, giving one entry per CDR3 protein sequence and no DNA. The sample table sets out about 450,000 distinct CDR3 sequences. Study outcomes and limitations: Other individuals had fewer clonotypes in common with IBD patients than with healthy twins, especially with disease activity. The data did not back a single strong IBD-associated clonotype or signal. Among the T cells, different subtypes could not be distinguished.

The chain combines TRBV5-6 with TRBJ1-5. This TCR was sampled from a human donor with ulcerative colitis or Crohn's disease, or a healthy co-twin of an affected twin (not recorded which). The sample was blood. The CDR3 reads CASSWGGGLVEPQHF.